These T cell receptor beta chains were read from a single sample in a study of cytomegalovirus exposure and HLA in healthy donors. Using immunoSEQ multiplex PCR, the repertoire was profiled, and TCRdb retains in-frame clones only, with some absent. Here the sample spans around 120,000 clones, about four fifths being singletons. The source material was PBMCs. Receptor source: a woman aged 40 to 55 in good health and CMV-seronegative. Each CDR3 is given with its conserved first and last residue. Fields, in order: J gene, D gene, V gene, CDR3 DNA, CDR3 protein. D genes are given only for firm matches.

>TRBJ1-2|TRBD1|TRBV2
TGTGCCAGCAGTAAGACAGGGGGCCCCTATGGCTACACCTTC
CASSKTGGPYGYTF
>TRBJ1-1|-|TRBV10-3
TGTGCCATCAGTGAGTCCAGACAAAGCACTGAAGCTTTCTTT
CAISESRQSTEAFF
>TRBJ2-1|-|TRBV27
TGTGCCAGCAGTTTTGGGGGCCGCGACAATGAGCAGTTCTTC
CASSFGGRDNEQFF
>TRBJ1-4|-|TRBV9
TGTGCCAGCAGCGTAGGAGAAAGGGGAGGGGCAACTAATGAAAAACTGTTTTTT
CASSVGERGGATNEKLFF
>TRBJ1-3|-|TRBV19
TGTGCCAGTAGTTTAACCAGGGGCAGCTCTGGAAACACCATATATTTT
CASSLTRGSSGNTIYF
>TRBJ2-1|TRBD2|TRBV19
TGTGCCAGTATGGCTAGCGGAGTGTACAATGAGCAGTTCTTC
CASMASGVYNEQFF
>TRBJ1-1|TRBD1|TRBV7-8
TGTGCCAGCAGCTCGGGACAGCATAATTCTGAAGCTTTCTTT
CASSSGQHNSEAFF
>TRBJ2-5|-|TRBV6-1
TGTGCCAGCAGTGAAGCCCCGGTAAATCAAGAGACCCAGTACTTC
CASSEAPVNQETQYF
>TRBJ2-7|TRBD1|TRBV5-1
TGCGCCAGCAGCCCACAGGGGGCCTCTTTCGAGCAGTACTTC
CASSPQGASFEQYF
>TRBJ2-1|TRBD2|TRBV7-8
TGTGCCAGCAGCTTCGGACTAGCGGGGCACAATGAGCAGTTCTTC
CASSFGLAGHNEQFF
>TRBJ1-1|-|TRBV11-1
TGTGCCAGCAGCCCAGGACAGAACACTGAAGCTTTCTTT
CASSPGQNTEAFF
>TRBJ1-3|-|TRBV29-1
TGCAGCGTTCGAGAGTCTGGAAACACCATATATTTT
CSVRESGNTIYF
>TRBJ1-5|TRBD1|TRBV18
TGTGCCAGCTCACCTGGGACAGGGGCCAATCAGCCCCAGCATTTT
CASSPGTGANQPQHF
>TRBJ1-3|-|TRBV2
TGTGCCAGCACGGCCCCGGGACTCTCTGGAAACACCATATATTTT
CASTAPGLSGNTIYF
>TRBJ1-1|TRBD1|TRBV2
TGTGCCAGCAGACCCGGGACAGGGGGCTATGGTACTGAAGCTTTCTTT
CASRPGTGGYGTEAFF
>TRBJ2-2|TRBD2|TRBV27
TGTGCCAGCAGTACGGGGAGGGCCGGGGAGCTGTTTTTT
CASSTGRAGELFF
>TRBJ1-6|-|TRBV7-9
TGTGCCAGCAGCTTAGCCGAGGATTCACCCCTCCACTTT
CASSLAEDSPLHF
>TRBJ2-1|-|TRBV27
TGTGCCAGCAGTTCCGGTTACAATGAGCAGTTCTTC
CASSSGYNEQFF